This TCR beta chain was captured by sequencing in a study of cytomegalovirus exposure and HLA in healthy donors. The PCR used 60 Vbeta and 13 Jbeta primers. Assay: immunoSEQ multiplex PCR; the TCRdb copy retains only in-frame clones and omits some. Its listing shows about 160,000 clones. Germline-derived CDR1 and CDR2 are SGHRS and YFSETQ. The CDR3 length is 14 residues. Unmatched junction bases numbered 4, after V lost 1 base and J lost 7 bases. Material for sequencing was PBMCs. The source of this sequence is a young man in good health and CMV-seronegative. The chain carries TRBV5-1 and TRBJ1-4; 7 nucleotides match TRBD1. The CDR3 protein is CASSLRGGLEKLFF. DNA of the CDR3: TGCGCCAGCAGCTTGAGAGGGGGCCTTGAAAAACTGTTTTTT.